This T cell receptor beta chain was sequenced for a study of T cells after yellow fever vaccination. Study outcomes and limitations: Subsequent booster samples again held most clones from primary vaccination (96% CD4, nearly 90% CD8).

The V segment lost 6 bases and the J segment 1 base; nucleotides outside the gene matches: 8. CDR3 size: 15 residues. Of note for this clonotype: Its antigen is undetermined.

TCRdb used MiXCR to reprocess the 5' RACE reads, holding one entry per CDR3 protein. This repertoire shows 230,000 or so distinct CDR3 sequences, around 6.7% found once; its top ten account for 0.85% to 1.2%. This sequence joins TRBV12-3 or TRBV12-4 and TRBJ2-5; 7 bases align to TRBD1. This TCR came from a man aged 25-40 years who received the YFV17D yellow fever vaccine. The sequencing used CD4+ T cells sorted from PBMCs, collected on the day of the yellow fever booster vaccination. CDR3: CASSPWDSGQETQYF. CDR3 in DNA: TGTGCCAGCAGCCCCTGGGACAGCGGCCAAGAGACCCAGTACTTC.